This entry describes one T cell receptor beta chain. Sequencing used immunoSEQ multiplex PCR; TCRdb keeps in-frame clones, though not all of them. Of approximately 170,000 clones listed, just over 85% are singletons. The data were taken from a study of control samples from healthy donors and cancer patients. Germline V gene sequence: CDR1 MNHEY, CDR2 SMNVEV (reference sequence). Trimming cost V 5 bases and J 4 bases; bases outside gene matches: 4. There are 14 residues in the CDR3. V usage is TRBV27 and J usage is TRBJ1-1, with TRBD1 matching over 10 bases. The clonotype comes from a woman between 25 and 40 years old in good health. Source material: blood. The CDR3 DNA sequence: TGTGCCAGCAGTGCAGGGACAGGGGCCACTGAAGCTTTCTTT. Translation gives CASSAGTGATEAFF.